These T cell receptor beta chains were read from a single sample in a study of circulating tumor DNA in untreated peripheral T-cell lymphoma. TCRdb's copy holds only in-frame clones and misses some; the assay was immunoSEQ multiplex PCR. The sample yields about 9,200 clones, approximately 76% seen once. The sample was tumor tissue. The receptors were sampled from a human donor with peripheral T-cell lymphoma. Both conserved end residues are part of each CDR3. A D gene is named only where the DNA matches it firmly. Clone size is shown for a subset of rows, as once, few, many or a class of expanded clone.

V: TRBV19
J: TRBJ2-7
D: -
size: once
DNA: TGTGCCAGTAGTATTCCACCCTACGAGCAGTACTTC
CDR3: CASSIPPYEQYF

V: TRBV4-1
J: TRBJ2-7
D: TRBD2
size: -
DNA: TGCGCCAGCAGCCAAGACCGGGGTGGAGCGGGGATTAACTACGAGCAGTACTTC
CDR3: CASSQDRGGAGINYEQYF

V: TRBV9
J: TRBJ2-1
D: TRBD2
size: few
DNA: TGTGCCAGCAGCGCCGGGACTAGCGTGGATGAGCAGTTCTTC
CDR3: CASSAGTSVDEQFF

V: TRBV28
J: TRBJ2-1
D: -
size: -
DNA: TGTACCAGCAGGGGGGGCGGAACAGGGAGTTACAATGAGCAGTTCTTC
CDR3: CTSRGGGTGSYNEQFF

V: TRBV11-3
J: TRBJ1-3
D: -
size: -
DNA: TGTGCCAGCAGCCAAGGAGGGGCTGGAAACACCATATATTTT
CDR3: CASSQGGAGNTIYF

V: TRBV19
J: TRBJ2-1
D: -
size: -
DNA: TGTGCCAGTAGAGGGGGCAATGAGCAGTTCTTC
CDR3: CASRGGNEQFF

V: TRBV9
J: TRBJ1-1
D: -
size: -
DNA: TGTGCCAGCAACGGGTGGGACACTGAAGCTTTCTTT
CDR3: CASNGWDTEAFF

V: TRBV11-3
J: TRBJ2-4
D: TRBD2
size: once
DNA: TGTGCCAGCAGCGGGAGGGGCCTAGCCAAAAACATTCAGTACTTC
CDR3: CASSGRGLAKNIQYF

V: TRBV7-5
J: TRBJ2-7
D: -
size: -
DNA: TGTGCCAGCAGCTTCAGGGGTATCATCTACGAGCAGTACTTC
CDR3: CASSFRGIIYEQYF

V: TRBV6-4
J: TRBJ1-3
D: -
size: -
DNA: TGTGCCATCCGGGTGGGAAACACCATATATTTT
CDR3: CAIRVGNTIYF

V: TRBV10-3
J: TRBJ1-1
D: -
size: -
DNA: TGTGCCATCAGTGAGTCGAAAGTGACTGAAGCTTTCTTT
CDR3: CAISESKVTEAFF

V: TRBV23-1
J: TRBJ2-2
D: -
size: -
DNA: TGCGCCAGCGCGGACAGGAACACCGGGGAGCTGTTTTTT
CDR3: CASADRNTGELFF

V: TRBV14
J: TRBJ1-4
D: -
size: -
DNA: TGTGCCAGTTCCCAACTTGCGAACAATGAAAAACTGTTTTTT
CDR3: CASSQLANNEKLFF

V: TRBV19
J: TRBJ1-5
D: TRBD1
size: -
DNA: TGTGCCAGTAGTTTCCAACAGGGGAATCAGCCCCAGCATTTT
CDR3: CASSFQQGNQPQHF

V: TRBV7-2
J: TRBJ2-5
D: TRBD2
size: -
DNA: TGTGCCAGCAGCCCCTCCGGTAGCGGGGCTACCAAAGGGGAGACCCAGTACTTC
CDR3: CASSPSGSGATKGETQYF

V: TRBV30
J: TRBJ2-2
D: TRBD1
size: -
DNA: TGTGCCTGGAGCGAACAGGGGACCGAGGAGCTGTTTTTT
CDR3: CAWSEQGTEELFF

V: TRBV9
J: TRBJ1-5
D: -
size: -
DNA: TGTGCCAGCAGCCCGTGGGACAGCAATCAGCCCCAGCATTTT
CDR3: CASSPWDSNQPQHF

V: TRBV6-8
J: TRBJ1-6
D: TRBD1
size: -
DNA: TGTGCCAGCAGCGTCCCGGGACAGGGTTTAAATGATTCACCCCTCCACTTT
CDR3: CASSVPGQGLNDSPLHF

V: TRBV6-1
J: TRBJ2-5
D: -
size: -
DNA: TGTGCCAGCAGTGAAGGGACAGAAGAGACCCAGTACTTC
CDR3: CASSEGTEETQYF

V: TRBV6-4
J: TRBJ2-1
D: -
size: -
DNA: TGTGCCAGCGCGGGCCACCCCTACAATGAGCAGTTCTTC
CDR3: CASAGHPYNEQFF

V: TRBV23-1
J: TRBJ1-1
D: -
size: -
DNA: TGCGCCAGCAGCCAAGGGATGAACACTGAAGCTTTCTTT
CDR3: CASSQGMNTEAFF

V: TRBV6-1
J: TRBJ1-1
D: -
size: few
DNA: TGTGCCAGCAGTGAAGCGCGCTTGGATGAAGCTTTCTTT
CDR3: CASSEARLDEAFF

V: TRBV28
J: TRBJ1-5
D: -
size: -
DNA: TGTGCCAGCAGTGGTTTAGTTGGGCCTTGGCAGCCCCAGCATTTT
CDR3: CASSGLVGPWQPQHF

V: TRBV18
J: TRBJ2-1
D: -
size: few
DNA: TGTGCCAGTTCCCCCGACAAATCGAATGAGCAGTTCTTC
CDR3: CASSPDKSNEQFF

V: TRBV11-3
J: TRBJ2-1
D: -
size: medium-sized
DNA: TGTGCCAGCAGCCAAGGACCGGGACCCTACAATGAGCAGTTCTTC
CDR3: CASSQGPGPYNEQFF

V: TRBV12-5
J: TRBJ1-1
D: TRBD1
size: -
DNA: TGTGCTAGTGGTTTGGTACATCGTAGACAGGGGGACACTGAAGCTTTCTTT
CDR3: CASGLVHRRQGDTEAFF

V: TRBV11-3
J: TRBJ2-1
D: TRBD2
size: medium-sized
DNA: TGTGCCAGCAGCTTGGCTAGCGGGGGGCCTAACAATGAGCAGTTCTTC
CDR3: CASSLASGGPNNEQFF

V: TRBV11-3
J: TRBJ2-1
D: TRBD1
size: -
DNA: TGTGCCAGCAGCCTGACAGGGGCGCTGGGCAATGAGCAGTTCTTC
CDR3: CASSLTGALGNEQFF

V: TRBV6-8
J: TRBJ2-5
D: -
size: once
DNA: TGTGCCAGCAGCGCTAGTTTGGGAGTCGGGGAGACCCAGTACTTC
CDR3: CASSASLGVGETQYF